Each of the 10 T cell receptor beta chains below was sequenced from the same sample in a study of cytomegalovirus exposure and HLA in healthy donors. Both 60 Vbeta primers and 13 Jbeta primers went into the PCR. This table comes from immunoSEQ multiplex PCR, and its TCRdb copy is limited to in-frame clones, with some not included. The sample consists of about 120,000 clones, around three quarters of them appearing once. Sequencing was performed on PBMCs. These receptors were collected from a man between 25 and 39 years old in good health and CMV-seropositive.

This clone was seen only a few times. The chain is built from TRBV9 and TRBJ2-5; a weak D match, TRBD2 (7 bases). The CDR3 is 14 residues long. Deletions cut 7 bases from V and 1 base from J, with 14 bases between. In germline, CDR1 is SGDLS, CDR2 YYNGEE. CDR3 residues: CASSRGGAQETQYF. The CDR3 DNA reads as TGTGCCAGCTCTAGGGGGGGGGCCCAAGAGACCCAGTACTTC.

This chain joins TRBV28 and TRBJ2-5; the D is unclear. Trimming pared 6 bases from V and 5 bases from J, leaving 7 bases between. The germline CDR1 and CDR2 sequences are MDHEN and SYDVKM. The CDR3 spans 11 residues. The CDR3: CASRQWETQYF. CDR3 coding DNA: TGTGCCAGCAGACAATGGGAGACCCAGTACTTC.

This clone was recorded a few times. At one of its ends the junction is not consistent with the germline gene, which may arise from a read error. This sequence joins TRBV27 and TRBJ2-7; TRBD1 agrees at 8 bases. CDR3 length equals 14 residues. Germline values: CDR1 MNHEY, CDR2 SMNVEV (reference sequence). Here the CDR3 DNA reads TGTGCCAGCGGCCGACAGGGGCCATCCTCCGAGCAGTACTTC. It encodes CASGRQGPSSEQYF.

J is TRBJ2-7 and V is TRBV6-1; D is uncertain. The CDR3 is 14 residues long. The germline CDR1 and CDR2 sequences are MNHNS and SASEGT. The V and J ends lost 2 bases and 1 base respectively, with 9 bases between them. CDR3 sequence: CASSEPSPSYEQYF. CDR3 sequence (DNA): TGTGCCAGCAGTGAACCTAGTCCATCCTACGAGCAGTACTTC.

The genes are TRBV28 and TRBJ1-1; D not certain. Germline CDR1 and CDR2: MDHEN and SYDVKM. The length of the CDR3 is 15 residues. The V end was cut by 2 bases, the J end by 5 bases, with 15 bases between. The CDR3 is CASSLRQTRGTEAFF. The CDR3 DNA reads TGTGCCAGCAGTTTACGACAAACCCGAGGGACTGAAGCTTTCTTT.

This chain joins TRBV4-1 and TRBJ2-3; 10 bases agree with TRBD2. The CDR3 extends over 16 amino acids. Germline-derived CDR1 and CDR2 are MGHRA and YSYEKL. Trimming cost V 3 bases and J 4 bases; bases outside gene matches: 7. The CDR3 coding sequence is TGCGCCAGCAGCCATGATCTAGCGGGAGTCGCAGATACGCAGTATTTT. This codes for CASSHDLAGVADTQYF.

The V call is TRBV4-1, the J call TRBJ1-1; 9 bases match TRBD1. CDR3 length: 15 amino acids. Germline CDR1 reads MGHRA; CDR2 reads YSYEKL. With 2 bases clipped from V and 4 bases from J, the junction kept 5 bases outside the gene matches. The CDR3, as DNA: TGCGCCAGCAGCCAACTACAGGGGGCGGTCACTGAAGCTTTCTTT. This sequence encodes CASSQLQGAVTEAFF.

The V call is TRBV9, the J call TRBJ2-1; TRBD2 agrees at 8 bases. Germline V lookup: CDR1 SGDLS, CDR2 YYNGEE. CDR3 length: 15 amino acids. J gave up 9 bases and V 3 bases, and 11 bases lay outside the gene matches. Here the CDR3 reads CASSETSGGQGEQFF. The CDR3 DNA follows: TGTGCCAGCAGCGAGACCTCGGGGGGGCAGGGTGAGCAGTTCTTC. The variable domain in full, completed from reference TRBV9 and TRBJ2-1, reads DSGVTQTPKHLITATGQRVTLRCSPRSGDLSVYWYQQSLDQGLQFLIQYYNGEERAKGNILERFSAQQFPDLHSELNLSSLELGDSALYFCASSETSGGQGEQFFGPGTRLTVL.

This chain joins TRBV23-1 and TRBJ2-3; 8 nucleotides agree with TRBD2. TRBV23-1 is known as an ORF, though its function is uncertain. The CDR3 runs 15 residues. V shed 2 bases and J 4 bases; nucleotides not matched to a gene: 5. The CDR3 DNA reads TGCGCCAGCAGTCAACAGCGGGAGATCGCAGATACGCAGTATTTT. It translates to CASSQQREIADTQYF.

This clone turned up a few times. J is TRBJ1-2 and V is TRBV19, with D unclear. Germline V CDR1 and CDR2: LNHDA, SQIVND (reference sequence). This CDR3 has 13 residues. Between the trimmed V and J ends, which lost 3 bases and 5 bases, there was a span of 10 bases. CDR3 in amino acids: CASSIEGTYGYTF. The CDR3 DNA reads as TGTGCCAGTAGTATCGAGGGAACGTATGGCTACACCTTC.